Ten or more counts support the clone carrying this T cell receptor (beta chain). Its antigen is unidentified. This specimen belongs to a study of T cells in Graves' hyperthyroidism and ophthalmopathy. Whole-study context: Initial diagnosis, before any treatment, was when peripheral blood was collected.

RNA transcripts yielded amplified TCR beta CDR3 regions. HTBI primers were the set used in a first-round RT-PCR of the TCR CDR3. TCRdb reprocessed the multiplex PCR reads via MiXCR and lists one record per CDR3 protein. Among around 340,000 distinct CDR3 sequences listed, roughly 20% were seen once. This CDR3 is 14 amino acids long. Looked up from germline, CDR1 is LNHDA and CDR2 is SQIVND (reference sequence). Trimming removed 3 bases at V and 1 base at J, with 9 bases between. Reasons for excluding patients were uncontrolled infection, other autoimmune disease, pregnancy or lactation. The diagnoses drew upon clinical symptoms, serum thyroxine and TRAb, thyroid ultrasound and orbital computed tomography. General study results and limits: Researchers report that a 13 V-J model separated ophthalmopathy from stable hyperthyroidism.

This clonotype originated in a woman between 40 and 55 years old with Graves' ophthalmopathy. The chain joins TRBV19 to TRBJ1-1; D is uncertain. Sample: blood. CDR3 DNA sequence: TGTGCCAGTAGTATTAATCCAGGGAACACTGAAGCTTTCTTT. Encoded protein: CASSINPGNTEAFF.